Presented here are 14 T cell receptor beta chains from one specimen sequenced in a study of CD8 T cells in Susac syndrome. When the RNA was reverse transcribed, random hexamers were used with an input of about 0.45 to 1 ug. TCRdb itself ran the immunoSEQ multiplex PCR reads through MiXCR, one entry per CDR3 protein. The repertoire holds approximately 150,000 distinct CDR3 sequences, with less than 95% as singletons. The specimen sequenced was CD4+ T cells from PBMCs. Receptor source: a human donor with multiple sclerosis.

V is TRBV25-1 and J is TRBJ2-5; the match to TRBD2 covers 10 bases. V dropped 1 base and J dropped 5; count of bases not matched to a gene: 7. The germline CDR1 and CDR2 sequences are MGHDK and SYGVNS. The CDR3 consists of 16 residues. The CDR3 reads CASSESPAGGLETQYF. CDR3 coding DNA: TGTGCCAGCAGTGAATCGCCAGCGGGAGGGCTGGAGACCCAGTACTTC.

The chain carries TRBV7-9 and TRBJ2-3; a weak D match, TRBD2 (5 bases). The CDR3 sequence is 14 residues long. From germline, CDR1 is SEHNR and CDR2 FQNEAQ (reference sequence). With 5 bases removed from V and 1 base from J, the gap between germline ends came to 10 bases. CDR3 sequence (DNA): TGTGCCAGCAGCATTCGGACTGGCACAGATACGCAGTATTTT. This gives the protein CASSIRTGTDTQYF.

The chain employs TRBV4-3 and TRBJ2-5, with 11 bases aligning to TRBD1. Trimming at V came to 1 base and at J to 4 bases, leaving 8 bases not matched to a gene. The CDR3 is made up of 17 amino acids. Germline CDR1 reads LGHNA; CDR2 reads YSLEER. This CDR3 is CASSQAALGTGGETQYF. CDR3 in DNA: TGCGCCAGCAGCCAAGCTGCGTTGGGGACAGGGGGAGAGACCCAGTACTTC.

This clonotype was seen a single time. The chain joins TRBV6-5 to TRBJ1-3; D remains unclear. Trimming removed 0 bases at V and 1 base at J, with 10 bases between. The CDR3 is 16 residues long. Germline V gives CDR1 MNHEY, CDR2 SVGAGI. The CDR3 sequence is CASSYSRSGSGNTIYF. CDR3 nucleotide sequence: TGTGCCAGCAGTTACTCTAGGTCCGGGTCTGGAAACACCATATATTTT.

The chain carries TRBV27 and TRBJ2-6, with D unclear. The CDR3 has 15 amino acids. Per the germline V gene, CDR1 is MNHEY and CDR2 is SMNVEV (reference sequence). V was trimmed by 7 bases and J by 0 bases, leaving 10 bases between them. The chain's CDR3 is CASKRVDSGANVLTF. The CDR3 nucleotides read TGTGCCAGCAAGCGAGTGGACTCTGGGGCCAACGTCCTGACTTTC.

The rearrangement uses TRBV6-7 and TRBJ1-4; 7 nucleotides line up with TRBD1. TRBV6-7 falls under the ORF class, with uncertain function. The CDR3 totals 14 residues. The ends lost 5 bases at V and 5 bases at J; junction bases unmatched: 5. The DNA for the CDR3 is TGTGCCAGCAGTCGACAGGGATTGAATGAAAAACTGTTTTTT. This gives the protein CASSRQGLNEKLFF.

The chain employs TRBV20-1 and TRBJ2-1; 7 nucleotides align to TRBD2. The CDR3 extends over 14 amino acids. With V trimmed by 2 bases and J by 2 bases, 3 bases remained unmatched. Germline V lookup: CDR1 DFQATT, CDR2 SNEGSKA (reference sequence). The CDR3 nucleotides are TGCAGTGCTAGAATTAGCGGGCCCTACAATGAGCAGTTCTTC. It translates to CSARISGPYNEQFF.

The V call is TRBV20-1, the J call TRBJ2-7; 10 bases map to TRBD2. V gave up 5 bases and J gave up 1 base; unmatched junction bases: 5. CDR3 length: 14 amino acids. Germline lookup yields CDR1 DFQATT and CDR2 SNEGSKA (reference sequence). The CDR3 coding sequence is TGCAGTGCTTATGGGACTAGCGAATCCTACGAGCAGTACTTC. Its translation is CSAYGTSESYEQYF.

The V and J genes are TRBV7-8 and TRBJ2-3, with 7 bases identical to TRBD1. The CDR3 spans 16 residues. V lost 3 bases, J lost 4 bases, and 10 bases stayed unmatched. In germline, CDR1 is SGHVS, CDR2 FQNEAQ. The DNA for the CDR3 is TGTGCCAGCAGCTTCGGACAGGCTTCGGACGCAGATACGCAGTATTTT. It yields the protein CASSFGQASDADTQYF.

This rearrangement joins TRBV7-9 to TRBJ2-2, with 11 bases matching TRBD2. The CDR3 length is 19 residues. V was pared by 5 bases and J by 7 bases, with 18 bases of the junction left unmatched. Germline loops: CDR1 SEHNR, CDR2 FQNEAQ (reference sequence). This chain's CDR3 is CASSQEGLAGGSGGGELFF. The CDR3 DNA is TGTGCCAGCAGCCAAGAGGGCCTAGCGGGAGGTTCCGGAGGCGGGGAGCTGTTTTTT.

The chain links TRBV29-1 to TRBJ1-1; no firm D call. The V end lost 7 bases, the J end lost 1 base, and 4 bases lay between the germline ends. The CDR3 extends over 10 amino acids. The germline V gene encodes CDR1 SQVTM and CDR2 ANQGSEA. CDR3 loop: CSGRNTEAFF. The CDR3 bases are TGCAGCGGGAGGAACACTGAAGCTTTCTTT.

V gene TRBV11-2 combines with J gene TRBJ1-1; D uncertain. V was shortened by 5 bases and J by 4 bases, with 8 bases between the two germline ends. The CDR3 contains 12 residues. The germline gives CDR1 SGHAT, CDR2 FQNNGV. CDR3 amino acids: CASSPWPTEAFF. As DNA, the CDR3 is TGTGCCAGCAGCCCTTGGCCCACTGAAGCTTTCTTT.

This chain uses TRBV28 with TRBJ2-3; 7 bases match TRBD1. V trimming: 4 bases; J trimming: 5 bases; junction bases outside the gene matches: 6. The CDR3 length is 14 residues. CDR1 MDHEN and CDR2 SYDVKM come from the germline V gene. For the CDR3, the DNA is TGTGCCAGCAGTTCGAGGGGGCAAGGAGATACGCAGTATTTT. Its translation is CASSSRGQGDTQYF.

The CDR3 DNA is TGTGCCTGGAGAGTTGACAGGGCTGGGGCCAACGTCCTGACTTTC. Translating gives CAWRVDRAGANVLTF. The chain employs TRBV30 and TRBJ2-6; TRBD1 aligns across 7 bases. CDR3 length equals 15 residues. Germline trimming cut 3 bases from V and 2 bases from J; bases unmatched to any gene: 4. CDR1 is GTSNPN and CDR2 is SVGIG in the germline V gene (reference sequence).